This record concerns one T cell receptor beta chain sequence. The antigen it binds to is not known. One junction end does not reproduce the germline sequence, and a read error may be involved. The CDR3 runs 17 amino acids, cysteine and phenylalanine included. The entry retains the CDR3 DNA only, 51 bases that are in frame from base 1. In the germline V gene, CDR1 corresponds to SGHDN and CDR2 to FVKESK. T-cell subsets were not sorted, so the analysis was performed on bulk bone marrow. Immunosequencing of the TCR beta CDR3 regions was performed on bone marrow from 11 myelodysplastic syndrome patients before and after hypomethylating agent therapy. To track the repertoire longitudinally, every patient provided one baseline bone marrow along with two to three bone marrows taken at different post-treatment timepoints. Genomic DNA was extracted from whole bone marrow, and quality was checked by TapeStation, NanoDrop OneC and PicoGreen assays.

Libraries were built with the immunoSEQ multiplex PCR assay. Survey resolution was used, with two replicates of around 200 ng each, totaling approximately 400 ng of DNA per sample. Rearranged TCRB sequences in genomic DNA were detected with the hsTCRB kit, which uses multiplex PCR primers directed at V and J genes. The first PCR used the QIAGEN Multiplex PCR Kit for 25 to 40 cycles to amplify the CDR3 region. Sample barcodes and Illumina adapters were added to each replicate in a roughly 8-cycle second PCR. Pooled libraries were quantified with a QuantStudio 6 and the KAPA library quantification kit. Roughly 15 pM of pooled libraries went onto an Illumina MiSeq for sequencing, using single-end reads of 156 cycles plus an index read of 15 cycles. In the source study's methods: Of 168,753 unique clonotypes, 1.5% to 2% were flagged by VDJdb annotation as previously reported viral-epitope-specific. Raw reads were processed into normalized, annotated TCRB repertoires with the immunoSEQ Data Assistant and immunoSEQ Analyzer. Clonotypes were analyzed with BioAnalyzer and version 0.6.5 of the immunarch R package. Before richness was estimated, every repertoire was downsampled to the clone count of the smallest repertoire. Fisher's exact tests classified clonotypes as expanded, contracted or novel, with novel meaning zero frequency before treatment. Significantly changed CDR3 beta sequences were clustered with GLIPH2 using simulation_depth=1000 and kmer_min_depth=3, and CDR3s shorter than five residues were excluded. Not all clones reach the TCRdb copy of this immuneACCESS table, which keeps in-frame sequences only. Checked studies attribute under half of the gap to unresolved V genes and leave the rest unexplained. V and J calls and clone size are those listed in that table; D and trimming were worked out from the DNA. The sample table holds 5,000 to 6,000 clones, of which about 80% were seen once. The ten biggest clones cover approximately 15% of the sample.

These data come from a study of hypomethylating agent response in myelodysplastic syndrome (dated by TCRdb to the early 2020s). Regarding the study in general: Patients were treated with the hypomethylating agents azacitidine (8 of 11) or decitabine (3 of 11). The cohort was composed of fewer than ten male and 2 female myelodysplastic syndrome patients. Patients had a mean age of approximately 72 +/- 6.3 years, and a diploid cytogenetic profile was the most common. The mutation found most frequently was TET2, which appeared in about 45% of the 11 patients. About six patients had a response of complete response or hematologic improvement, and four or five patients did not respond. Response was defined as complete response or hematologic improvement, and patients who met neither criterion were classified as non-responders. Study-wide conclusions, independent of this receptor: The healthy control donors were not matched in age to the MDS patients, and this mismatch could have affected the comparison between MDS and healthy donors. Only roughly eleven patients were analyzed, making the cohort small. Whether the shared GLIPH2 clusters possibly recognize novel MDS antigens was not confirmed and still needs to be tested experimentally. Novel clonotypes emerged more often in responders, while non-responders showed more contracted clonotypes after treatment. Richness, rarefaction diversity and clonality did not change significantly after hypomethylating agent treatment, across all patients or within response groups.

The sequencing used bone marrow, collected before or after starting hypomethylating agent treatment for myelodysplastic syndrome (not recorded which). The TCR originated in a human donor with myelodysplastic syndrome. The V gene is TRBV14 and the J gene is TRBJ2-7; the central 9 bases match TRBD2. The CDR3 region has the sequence CASSQAPGLASSHEQYF. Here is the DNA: TGTGCCAGCAGCCAAGCTCCGGGACTAGCCTCCTCCCACGAGCAGTACTTC.